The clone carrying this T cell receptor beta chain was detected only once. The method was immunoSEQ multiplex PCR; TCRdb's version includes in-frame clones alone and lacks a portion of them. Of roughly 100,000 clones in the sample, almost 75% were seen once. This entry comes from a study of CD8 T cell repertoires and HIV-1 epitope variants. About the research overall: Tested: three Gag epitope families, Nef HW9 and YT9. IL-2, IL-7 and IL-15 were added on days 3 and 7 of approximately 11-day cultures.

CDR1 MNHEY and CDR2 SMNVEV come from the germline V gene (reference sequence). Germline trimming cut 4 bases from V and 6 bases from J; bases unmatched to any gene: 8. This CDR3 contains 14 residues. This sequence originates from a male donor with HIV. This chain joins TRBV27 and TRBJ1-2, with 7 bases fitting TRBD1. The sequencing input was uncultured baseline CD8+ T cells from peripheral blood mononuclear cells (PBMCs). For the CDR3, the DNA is TGTGCCAGCAGTTCAAGGGGGCGCAACAATGGCTACACCTTC. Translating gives CASSSRGRNNGYTF.